Here is one T cell receptor (beta chain) with its context. Its antigen is not identified. Here immunoSEQ multiplex PCR was the method, and the copy in TCRdb shows in-frame clones only, minus some. The repertoire holds around 33,000 clones, with around nine tenths as singletons. The sample originates from a study of T cells in localized non-small cell lung cancer. The CDR3 loop spans 14 amino acids. Trimming cost V 3 bases and J 6 bases, with 14 bases left between them. Germline V gene lookup returns CDR1 MDHEN and CDR2 SYDVKM. Findings of the study overall: Uninvolved nearby lung showed the greatest T cell clonality, exceeding that found in tumor. Overall survival was longer when the density of T cells in the blood was higher. Heterogeneity is still possible, as just one tumor region was sequenced. A median of roughly 57 clones ranked among the top 100 in tumor appeared in adjacent lung.

The sample was peripheral blood, taken before any cancer treatment. The TCR originated in a woman aged 40-70 years with stage I lung adenocarcinoma. The genes are TRBV28 and TRBJ1-1; D possibly corresponds to TRBD1 (6 bases). The chain's CDR3 is CASSLWQGNAEAFF. In DNA, the CDR3 is TGTGCCAGCAGTTTGTGGCAGGGGAATGCTGAAGCTTTCTTT.